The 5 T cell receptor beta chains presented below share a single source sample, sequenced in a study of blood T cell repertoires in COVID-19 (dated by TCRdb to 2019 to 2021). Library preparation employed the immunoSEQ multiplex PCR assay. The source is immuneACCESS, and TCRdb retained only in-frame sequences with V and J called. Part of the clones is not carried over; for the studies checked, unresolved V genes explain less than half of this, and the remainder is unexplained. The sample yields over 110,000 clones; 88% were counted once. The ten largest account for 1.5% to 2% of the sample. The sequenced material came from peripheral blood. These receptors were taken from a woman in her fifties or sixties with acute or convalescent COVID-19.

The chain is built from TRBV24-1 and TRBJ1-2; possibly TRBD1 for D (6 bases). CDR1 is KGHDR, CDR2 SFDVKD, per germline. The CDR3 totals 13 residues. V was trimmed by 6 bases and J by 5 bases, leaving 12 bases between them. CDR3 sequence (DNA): TGTGCCACCAGTCAACAGGGTGGGTATGGCTACACCTTC. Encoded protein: CATSQQGGYGYTF.

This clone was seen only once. The CDR3 nucleotides are TGTGCCAGCAGTTCCCCCGGGCTAGCGGGAGGATACGAGCAGTACTTC. Amino acid sequence: CASSSPGLAGGYEQYF. The rearrangement links TRBV6-6 to TRBJ2-7; 11 nucleotides line up with TRBD2. CDR1 and CDR2 (germline): MNHNY, SVGAGI (reference sequence). Trimming cost V 4 bases and J 4 bases; bases outside gene matches: 9. This CDR3 comprises 16 residues.

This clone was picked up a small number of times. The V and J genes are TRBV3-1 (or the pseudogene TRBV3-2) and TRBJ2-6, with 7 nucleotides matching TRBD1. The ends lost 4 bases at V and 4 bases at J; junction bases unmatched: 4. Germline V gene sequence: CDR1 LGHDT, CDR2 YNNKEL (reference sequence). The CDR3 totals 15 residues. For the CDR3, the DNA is TGTGCCAGCAGCCCAGGGGGACGAGGGGCCAACGTCCTGACTTTC. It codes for CASSPGGRGANVLTF.

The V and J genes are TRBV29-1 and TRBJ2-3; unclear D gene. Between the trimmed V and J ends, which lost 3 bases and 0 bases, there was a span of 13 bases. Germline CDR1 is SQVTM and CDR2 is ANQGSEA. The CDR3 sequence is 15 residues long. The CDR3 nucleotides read TGCAGCGTTGATTTGGCGGAGACTAGCACAGATACGCAGTATTTT. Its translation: CSVDLAETSTDTQYF.

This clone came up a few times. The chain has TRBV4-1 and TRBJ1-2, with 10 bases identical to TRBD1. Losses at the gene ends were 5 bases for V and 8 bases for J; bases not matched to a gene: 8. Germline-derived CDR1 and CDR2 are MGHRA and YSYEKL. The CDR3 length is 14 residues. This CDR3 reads CASSSTGGVQGYTF. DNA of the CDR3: TGCGCCAGCAGCTCGACAGGGGGCGTCCAAGGCTACACCTTC.